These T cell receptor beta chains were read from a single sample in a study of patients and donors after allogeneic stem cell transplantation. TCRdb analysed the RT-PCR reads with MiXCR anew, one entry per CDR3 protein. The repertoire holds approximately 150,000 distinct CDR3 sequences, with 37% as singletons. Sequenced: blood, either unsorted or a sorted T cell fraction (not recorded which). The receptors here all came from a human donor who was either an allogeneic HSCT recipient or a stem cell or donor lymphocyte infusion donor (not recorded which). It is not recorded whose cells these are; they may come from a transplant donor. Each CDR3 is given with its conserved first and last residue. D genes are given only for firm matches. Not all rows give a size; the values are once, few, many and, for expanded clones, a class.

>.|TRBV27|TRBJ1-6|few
TGTGCCAGCAGTTTATTAGGGAATCTAAACTCTAATTCACCCCTCCACTTT
CASSLLGNLNSNSPLHF
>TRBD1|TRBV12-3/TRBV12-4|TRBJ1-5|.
TGTGCCAGCAGTTTAAGGGCAGGGGGCGCGGGGCAGCCCCAGCATTTT
CASSLRAGGAGQPQHF
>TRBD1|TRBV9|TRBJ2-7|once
TGTGCCAGCAGCGCCTCGACAGGGGAACTCTACGAGCAGTACTTC
CASSASTGELYEQYF
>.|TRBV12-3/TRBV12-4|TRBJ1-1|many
TGTGCCAGCAGTTTACGAGGGGGTGAGGCTTTCTTT
CASSLRGGEAFF
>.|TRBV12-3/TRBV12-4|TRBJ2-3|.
TGTGCCAGCAGTTTAAGGCCGAGCACAGATTCGCAGTATTTT
CASSLRPSTDSQYF
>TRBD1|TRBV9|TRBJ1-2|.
TGTGCCAGCGACAGGGAGGGGGGTACTAACTATGGCTACACCTTC
CASDREGGTNYGYTF
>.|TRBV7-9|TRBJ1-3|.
TGTGCCAGCAGCACCTGGGACATAGGAAACACCATATATTTT
CASSTWDIGNTIYF
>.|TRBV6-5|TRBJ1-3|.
TGTGCCAGCAGTTACCAGCGGCCCTCTTCTTTCTCTGGAAACACCATATATTTT
CASSYQRPSSFSGNTIYF
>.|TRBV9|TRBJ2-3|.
TGTGCCAGCAGCGTAGAGGCGCACCCCCCCACAGATACGCAGTATTTT
CASSVEAHPPTDTQYF
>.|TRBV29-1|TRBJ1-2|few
TGCAGCGCCGGCGAGTCCTATGGCTACACCTTC
CSAGESYGYTF
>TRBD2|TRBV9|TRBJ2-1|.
TGTGCCAGCAGCCCCCGGCCTAGCGGGGACTATGAGCAGTTCTTC
CASSPRPSGDYEQFF
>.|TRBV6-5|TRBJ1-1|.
TGTGCCAGCAGTTACATAGGGCCGAACACTGAAGCTTTCTTT
CASSYIGPNTEAFF
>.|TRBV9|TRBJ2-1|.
TGTGCCAGCAGCGTAGAACCCGGTGTCGAGCAGTTCTTC
CASSVEPGVEQFF
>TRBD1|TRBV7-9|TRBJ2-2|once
TGTGCCAGCAGCTCGGGACAGGGGATGACCGGGGAGCTGTTTTTT
CASSSGQGMTGELFF
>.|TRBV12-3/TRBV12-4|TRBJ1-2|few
TGTGCCAGCAGTTTAACGGGACGGAGGGGCTACACCTTC
CASSLTGRRGYTF
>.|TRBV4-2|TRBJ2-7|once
TGTGCCAGCAGCCAAGCGCTGGCGGCTGCTCGAGACGAGCAGTACTTC
CASSQALAAARDEQYF
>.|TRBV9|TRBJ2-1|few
TGTGCCAGCAGCGTAGGAAGGGCCTCCAGCTCCTACAATGAGCAGTTCTTC
CASSVGRASSSYNEQFF
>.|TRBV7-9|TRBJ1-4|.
TGTGCCAGCAGCCTAGACAGAGAACCAACTAATGAAAAACTGTTTTTT
CASSLDREPTNEKLFF
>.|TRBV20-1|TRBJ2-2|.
TGCAGTGCTCCCTCCAAGACCGGGGAGCTGTTTTTT
CSAPSKTGELFF
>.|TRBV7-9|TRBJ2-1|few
TGTGCCAGCAGGACAATGGACAATGAGCAGTTCTTC
CASRTMDNEQFF
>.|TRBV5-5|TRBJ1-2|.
TGTGCCAGCAGCCGTGCGGTCCAAGGCTACACCTTC
CASSRAVQGYTF
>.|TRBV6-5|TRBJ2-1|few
TGTGCCAGTGCGACTCTAAAGGGACGGATCTACAATGAGCAGTTCTTC
CASATLKGRIYNEQFF
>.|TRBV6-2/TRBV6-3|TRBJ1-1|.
TGTGCCAGCGGGTGGGACACCGAAAGCATAGAGAACACTGAAGCTTTCTTT
CASGWDTESIENTEAFF
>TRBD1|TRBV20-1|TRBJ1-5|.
TGCAGTGCTAGAGATGGACAGGGGCGTAGTCGTCAGCCCCAGCATTTT
CSARDGQGRSRQPQHF
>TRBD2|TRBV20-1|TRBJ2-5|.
TGCAGTGCTAGACTAGCGGGGGCCGGGACCCAGTACTTC
CSARLAGAGTQYF
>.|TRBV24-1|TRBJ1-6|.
TGTGCCACCAGTGAAGGGAATTCACCCCTCCACTTT
CATSEGNSPLHF
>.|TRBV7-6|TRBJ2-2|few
TGTGCCAGCTCCCTACTAGGGAACACCGGGGAGCTGTTTTTT
CASSLLGNTGELFF